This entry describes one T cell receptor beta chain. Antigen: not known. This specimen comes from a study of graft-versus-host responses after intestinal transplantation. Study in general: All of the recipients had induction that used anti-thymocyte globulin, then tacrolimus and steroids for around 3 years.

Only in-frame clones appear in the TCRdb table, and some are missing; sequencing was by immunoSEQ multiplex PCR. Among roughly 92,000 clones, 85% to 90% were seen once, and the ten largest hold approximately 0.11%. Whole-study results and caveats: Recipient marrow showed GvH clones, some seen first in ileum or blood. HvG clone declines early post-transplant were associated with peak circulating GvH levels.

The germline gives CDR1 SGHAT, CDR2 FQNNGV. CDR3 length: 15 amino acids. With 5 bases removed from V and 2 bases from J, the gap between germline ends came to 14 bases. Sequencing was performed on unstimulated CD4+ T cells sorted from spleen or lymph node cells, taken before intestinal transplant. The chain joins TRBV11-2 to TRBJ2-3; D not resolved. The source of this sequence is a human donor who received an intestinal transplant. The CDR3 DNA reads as TGTGCCAGCAGCCGATCCGGGTCCTCCACAGATACGCAGTATTTT. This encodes CASSRSGSSTDTQYF.